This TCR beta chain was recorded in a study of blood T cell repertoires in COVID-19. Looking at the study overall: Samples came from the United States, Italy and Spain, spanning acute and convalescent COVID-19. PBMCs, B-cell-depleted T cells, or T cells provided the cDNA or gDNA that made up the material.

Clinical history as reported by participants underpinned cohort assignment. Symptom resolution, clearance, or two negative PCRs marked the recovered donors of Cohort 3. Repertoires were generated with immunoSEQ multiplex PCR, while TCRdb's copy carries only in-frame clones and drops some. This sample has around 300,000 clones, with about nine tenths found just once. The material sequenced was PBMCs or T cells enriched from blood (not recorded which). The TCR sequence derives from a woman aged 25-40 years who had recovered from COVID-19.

CDR3 sequence reads: CASSVLAGGETQYF. In DNA form, the CDR3 reads TGTGCCAGCAGCGTACTAGCGGGAGGAGAGACCCAGTACTTC. This chain connects TRBV9 to TRBJ2-5; 11 positions agree with TRBD2. CDR1 is SGDLS, CDR2 YYNGEE, per germline. There are 14 residues in the CDR3. V dropped 1 base and J dropped 4; count of bases not matched to a gene: 0.